The clone carrying this TCR beta chain ranks as medium-sized. The data were taken from a study of sequential checkpoint blockade in melanoma. Study details: Patients were randomized 1:1 to nivolumab-then-ipilimumab or ipilimumab-then-nivolumab first-line. About two dozen patients had matched tumor biopsies before treatment and at week 13 after nivolumab or ipilimumab alone.

Sequencing used immunoSEQ multiplex PCR; TCRdb keeps in-frame clones, though not all of them. This table has 3,400 or so clones, 18% appearing once. The CDR3 length is 17 residues. CDR1 and CDR2 from the germline V gene are MNHGY and SAAAGT. Trimming cost V 0 bases and J 0 bases, with 9 bases left between them. The treatment denotes: randomized to nivolumab then ipilimumab (arm A) or the reverse (arm B). The specimen was tumor tissue (inferred from file names), collected from a patient given nivolumab and ipilimumab in sequence. The receptor was derived from a human donor with melanoma. The chain couples TRBV6-8 to TRBJ2-6; D not certain. CDR3 amino acids: CASSYSNVPSGANVLTF. The CDR3 coding sequence is TGTGCCAGCAGTTACTCGAATGTCCCCTCTGGGGCCAACGTCCTGACTTTC.